The T cell receptor (beta chain) described here comes from a study of control samples from healthy donors and cancer patients. Method: immunoSEQ multiplex PCR; TCRdb's copy keeps in-frame clones and lacks some. The table has some 410,000 clones, roughly 90% seen once; the top ten hold around 6.4%. The CDR3 has 13 residues. J gave up 6 bases and V 0 bases, and 4 bases lay outside the gene matches. CDR1 is GTSNPN, CDR2 SVGIG, per germline (reference sequence). The rearrangement joins TRBV30 to TRBJ1-2; 7 positions agree with TRBD1. Input material: PBMCs. This clonotype was sampled from a man aged 35 to 55 with head and neck cancer. The CDR3 DNA sequence: TGTGCCTGGAGTGTAAGGCAGGGGGATGGCTACACCTTC. Amino acids: CAWSVRQGDGYTF.